These 17 T cell receptor beta chains came from one sample sequenced in a study of T cells in Graves' hyperthyroidism and ophthalmopathy. Authors of the study amplified TCR beta CDR3 regions from RNA transcripts. The study used the HTBI primer set for a first-round RT-PCR of the TCR CDR3. TCRdb reanalysed the multiplex PCR reads using MiXCR and keeps one entry per CDR3 protein. The data hold roughly 400,000 distinct CDR3 sequences, with 15% to 17% observed a single time. Sequencing was done on a sample of blood. All receptors derive from a young woman with Graves' hyperthyroidism that later progressed to Graves' ophthalmopathy.

This clonotype was counted ten times or more. The chain combines TRBV11-2 with TRBJ2-1; 9 nucleotides align to TRBD2. CDR3 length equals 16 residues. Germline V CDR1 and CDR2: SGHAT, FQNNGV. With 6 bases clipped from V and 4 bases from J, the junction kept 10 bases outside the gene matches. As DNA, the CDR3 is TGTGCCAGCAGACTGCTTAGCGGGAGTAGGTACAATGAGCAGTTCTTC. Amino acid sequence: CASRLLSGSRYNEQFF.

This chain links TRBV6-2 or TRBV6-3 with TRBJ2-7, with 12 bases identical to TRBD2. V lost 2 bases and J lost 5; bases outside the gene matches: 13. This CDR3 has 18 amino acids. CDR1 and CDR2 (germline): MNHEY, SVGEGT. CDR3 amino acids: CASSYVATSGRERNEQYF. CDR3 nucleotides: TGTGCCAGCAGTTACGTTGCGACTAGCGGGAGAGAGCGGAACGAGCAGTACTTC.

This sequence joins TRBV19 and TRBJ2-2; a possible D gene is TRBD2 (7 bases). Germline loops: CDR1 LNHDA, CDR2 SQIVND (reference sequence). CDR3 length: 15 residues. The CDR3 coding sequence is TGTGCGTCATCTTGGGGGGGCGCTTACACCGGGGAGCTGTTTTTT. Protein product: CASSWGGAYTGELFF.

The chain combines TRBV20-1 with TRBJ2-5, with TRBD2 matching over 14 bases. The CDR3 covers 16 residues. Trimming took 3 bases from V and 1 from J; bases not matched to a gene: 4. CDR1 is DFQATT and CDR2 is SNEGSKA in the germline V gene (reference sequence). CDR3 coding DNA: TGCAGTGCTAGTGGGACTAGCGGGAGATCCCAAGAGACCCAGTACTTC. It is translated as CSASGTSGRSQETQYF.

This clonotype has ten or more counts. The genes are TRBV6-1 and TRBJ2-6, with 7 positions matching TRBD1. This CDR3 is built from 15 residues. Per germline, CDR1 MNHNS and CDR2 SASEGT. J lost 4 bases, V lost 4 bases, and 4 bases had no gene match. In nucleotides, the CDR3 is TGTGCCAGCAGTGGAACAGGGGCGGGGGCCAACGTCCTGACTTTC. Its translation is CASSGTGAGANVLTF.

This clonotype was counted at least ten times. The chain is built from TRBV12-3 or TRBV12-4 and TRBJ1-1, with no clear D. The ends were cut back, 4 bases at V and 0 bases at J, with 3 bases in the middle. The CDR3 consists of 12 residues. CDR3 bases: TGTGCCAGCAGTTGGATGAACACTGAAGCTTTCTTT. Translated, it gives CASSWMNTEAFF.

The chain uses TRBV5-4 and TRBJ2-3; D might be TRBD1 or TRBD2, each matching 5 bases. Per the germline V gene, CDR1 is SGHNT and CDR2 is YYREEE (reference sequence). The CDR3 is 15 amino acids. V lost 5 bases and J lost 2, with 15 bases in between. The DNA for the CDR3 is TGTGCCAGCAGAAATCCGGGACGGGACACAGATACGCAGTATTTT. Encoded protein: CASRNPGRDTDTQYF.

The chain is built from TRBV7-9 and TRBJ2-7, with TRBD2 identical over 15 bases. Germline lookup yields CDR1 SEHNR and CDR2 FQNEAQ (reference sequence). The CDR3 spans 17 residues. Trimming removed 1 base from V and 3 bases from J; junction bases left unmatched: 4. In DNA form, the CDR3 reads TGTGCCAGCAGCTTAGAACGGACTAGCGGGAGGGTCTACGAGCAGTACTTC. It specifies CASSLERTSGRVYEQYF.

Many counts were recorded for this clonotype. The chain couples TRBV12-3 or TRBV12-4 to TRBJ2-3; D possibly corresponds to TRBD1 (6 bases). V dropped 5 bases and J dropped 10 bases, with 25 bases sitting between them. The length of the CDR3 is 16 residues. The CDR3 is CASSRGYREPFFPQYF. The CDR3 DNA follows: TGTGCCAGCAGTAGGGGTTACAGGGAACCTTTCTTTCCGCAGTATTTT.

This clonotype was counted many times. The chain links TRBV28 to TRBJ2-7; D gene unclear. Trimming took off 0 bases at V and 0 bases at J, with 15 bases between the two ends. CDR3 length: 17 residues. Germline V CDR1 and CDR2: MDHEN, SYDVKM. In nucleotides, the CDR3 is TGTGCCAGCAGTTTATGGGAGACGGCCCCGAGCTCCTACGAGCAGTACTTC. This translates into CASSLWETAPSSYEQYF. Full variable domain (outside the CDR3, taken from reference TRBV28 and TRBJ2-7): DVKVTQSSRYLVKRTGEKVFLECVQDMDHENMFWYRQDPGLGLRLIYFSYDVKMKEKGDIPEGYSVSREKKERFSLILESASTNQTSMYLCASSLWETAPSSYEQYFGPGTRLTVT.

This clonotype has more than one count but fewer than ten. The chain couples TRBV2 to TRBJ2-3, with 10 bases that match TRBD2. There are 15 residues in the CDR3. The junction had 9 bases not matched to a gene; V was cut back by 6 bases and J by 6 bases. CDR1 and CDR2 from the germline V gene are SNHLY and FYNNEI. The CDR3 spells CASSPGLATGDTQYF. The CDR3 DNA reads TGTGCCAGCAGCCCGGGACTAGCGACGGGGGATACGCAGTATTTT.

This clonotype has ten or more counts. This rearrangement joins TRBV3-1 to TRBJ1-5; D remains unclear. V was clipped by 5 bases and J by 4 bases, with 6 bases between them. This CDR3 has 12 amino acids. Germline loops: CDR1 LGHDT, CDR2 YNNKEL (reference sequence). In nucleotides, the CDR3 is TGTGCCAGCAGCAGTGGGAATCAGCCCCAGCATTTT. Translation: CASSSGNQPQHF.

The chain joins TRBV20-1 to TRBJ1-4; tentatively, D is TRBD1 (6 bases). The CDR3 runs 14 residues. Per germline, CDR1 DFQATT and CDR2 SNEGSKA (reference sequence). V lost 1 base and J 7 bases, leaving 13 bases between the germline ends. CDR3 coding DNA: TGCAGTGCTAGAGTGGCAGGGGCCGCTGAAAAACTGTTTTTT. It codes for CSARVAGAAEKLFF.

The chain has TRBV6-1 and TRBJ2-7; a weak D match, TRBD2 (5 bases). The CDR3 contains 16 residues. Trimming removed 4 bases at V and 1 base at J, with 17 bases between. In germline, CDR1 is MNHNS, CDR2 SASEGT. The DNA for the CDR3 is TGTGCCAGCAGTGGAATAGCGTCGGAACCTTCCTACGAGCAGTACTTC. Translating it yields CASSGIASEPSYEQYF.

This clonotype appeared a few times. This chain uses TRBV20-1 with TRBJ2-7; weak D call: TRBD2 (9 bases). With 5 bases removed from V and 0 bases from J, the gap between germline ends came to 29 bases. CDR1 and CDR2 from the germline V gene are DFQATT and SNEGSKA (reference sequence). The CDR3 is 19 amino acids. CDR3 residues: CSALPWTGHETSGSYEQYF. The DNA for the CDR3 is TGCAGTGCTCTTCCCTGGACAGGGCACGAGACTAGCGGCTCCTACGAGCAGTACTTC.

This clonotype occurred many times. V and J are TRBV5-1 and TRBJ2-7; perhaps TRBD2 as D (5 bases). V dropped 2 bases and J dropped 5 bases, with 8 bases sitting between them. Looked up from germline, CDR1 is SGHRS and CDR2 is YFSETQ. The CDR3 is made up of 12 amino acids. This CDR3 reads CASSFLANEQYF. In DNA form, the CDR3 reads TGCGCCAGCAGCTTCCTAGCTAACGAGCAGTACTTC.

At least ten counts were recorded for this clonotype. The rearrangement uses TRBV20-1 and TRBJ2-3; 7 bases are a match to TRBD1. The germline V gene encodes CDR1 DFQATT and CDR2 SNEGSKA (reference sequence). The CDR3 is made up of 15 amino acids. The V and J ends lost 4 bases and 2 bases, in that order; junction bases with no gene match: 9. The CDR3 sequence: CSATLRDRFTDTQYF. CDR3 DNA: TGCAGTGCTACTCTCCGGGACAGATTCACAGATACGCAGTATTTT.